The text below deals with one T cell receptor (beta chain). Its cognate antigen has yet to be identified. No base-level quality is on record; no much larger clone is a single base apart. Participants in the prospective study were aged about 18 to 95 years, lived in 20 to 25 United States geographic areas, and enrolled through a virtual design. In the prospective study, cohorts were assigned on the basis of participant-reported clinical history obtained from a screening survey and a study questionnaire. In the prospective study, whole blood, serum and a nasopharyngeal or oropharyngeal swab were collected from each participant by mobile phlebotomists. Participants in the prospective study had the option to provide additional blood draws and questionnaires over an approximately 2-month period. Before DNA extraction, blood samples from the prospective study were shipped at room temperature or frozen.

The CDR3 has 15 amino acids, counting the end cysteine and phenylalanine. Kept here is only the CDR3 DNA, which spans 45 bases and is read in frame from base 1. Cut back by 0 bases and 0 bases, the V and J ends lie 8 bases apart. CDR1 and CDR2 are drawn from the germline V gene: SGHRS, YFSETQ. This specimen belongs to a study of blood T cell repertoires in COVID-19 (dated by TCRdb to between 2020 and 2021). For the study in its entirety: Samples from collaborators originated in the United States, Italy and Spain and spanned both the acute and convalescent phases of COVID-19. The dataset comprised deeply sampled blood TCRbeta repertoires from subjects exposed to, actively infected with, or recovered from COVID-19. A freely available public database, intended as a resource for researchers studying the immune response to SARS-CoV-2, is where the repertoires were released. Where available, HLA class I and class II types were obtained from metadata supplied by the sample provider rather than from assay-based typing. The material from the prospective study consisted of cDNA or gDNA derived from T cells, B-cell-depleted T cells, or PBMCs. The samples were drawn from the first 160 participants of the ongoing ImmuneRACE study and from under 1,500 subjects provided by 6 global collaborators. Sample metadata almost always included a de-identified subject ID, COVID-19 status, age in years and sex.

The study at large found these results: The amount of clinical and demographic metadata varied by source and participant and was provided uncurated.

The immunoSEQ Assay, a bias-controlled multiplex PCR, was used to amplify TCRbeta CDR3 regions from genomic DNA. Per the authors' processing: Nucleated cell counts per sample were estimated from amplification of reference gene primers within the assay. To quantify the absolute abundance of each unique TCRbeta CDR3 rearrangement, sequence reads were collapsed and filtered. For each sample, productive Simpson clonality was calculated as the square root of Simpson's diversity index across productive rearrangements. Held by TCRdb, this immuneACCESS table contains in-frame sequences only and omits some clones. Under half of the omission traces to an unresolved V gene where checked; the cause of the rest is unknown. Clonal size and the V and J genes are those of that table, whereas D and trimming came from the DNA. The sample contains some 230,000 clones, about 80% of them found a single time. Jointly, the top ten make up approximately 1.2% of the sample.

The sequence was obtained from a woman between 40 and 50 years old with acute COVID-19. The chain was built from TRBV5-1 and TRBJ2-3; tentative D gene TRBD2, with 6 bases matching. Sequencing was done on a sample of PBMCs or T cells enriched from blood (not recorded which). The DNA sequence reads TGCGCCAGCAGCTTGGACGGACTAAGCACAGATACGCAGTATTTT. Translated, it gives CASSLDGLSTDTQYF.